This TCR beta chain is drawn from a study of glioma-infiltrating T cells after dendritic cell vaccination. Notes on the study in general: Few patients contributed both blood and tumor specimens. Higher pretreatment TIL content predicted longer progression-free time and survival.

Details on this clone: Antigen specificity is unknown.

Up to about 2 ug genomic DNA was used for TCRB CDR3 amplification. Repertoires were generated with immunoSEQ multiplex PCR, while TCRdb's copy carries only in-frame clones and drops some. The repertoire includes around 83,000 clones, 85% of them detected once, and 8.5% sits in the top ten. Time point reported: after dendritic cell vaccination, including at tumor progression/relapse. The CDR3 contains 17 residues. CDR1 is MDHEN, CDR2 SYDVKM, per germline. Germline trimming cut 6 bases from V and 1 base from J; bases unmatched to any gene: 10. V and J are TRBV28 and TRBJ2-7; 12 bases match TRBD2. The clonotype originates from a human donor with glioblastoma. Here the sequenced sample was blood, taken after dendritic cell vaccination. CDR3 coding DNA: TGTGCCAGCAGCCCCTACGGACTAGCGGGAAGGTCCTACGAGCAGTACTTC. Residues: CASSPYGLAGRSYEQYF.